Sequencing of this TCR beta chain was carried out in a study of blood T cell repertoires in COVID-19. Study in general: The analysed material was cDNA or gDNA that came from T cells, B-cell-depleted T cells, or PBMCs.

The V end lost 4 bases, the J end lost 4 bases, and 9 bases lay between the germline ends. Per the germline V gene, CDR1 is SGDLS and CDR2 is YYNGEE. This CDR3 contains 12 residues. During active infection, Seattle patients enrolled and were then monitored through disease. In the authors' workflow: Amplification of reference gene primers provided the estimated nucleated cell counts. TCRdb's table, derived via immunoSEQ multiplex PCR, lists solely in-frame clones and lacks some. The V and J calls and clone size come from that table; D and trimming were worked out from the DNA. The top ten clones hold 9.5% to 13% of a sample with 60,000 to 90,000 clones, more than 75% of them seen once.

The clonotype was recovered from a man in his 60s with COVID-19, enrolled during active disease. The specimen sequenced was peripheral blood. The rearrangement links TRBV9 to TRBJ2-7; TRBD1 is a possible D gene (6 bases). The CDR3: CASSRTAYEQYF. The CDR3 region has the DNA TGTGCCAGCAGCAGGACAGCTTACGAGCAGTACTTC.